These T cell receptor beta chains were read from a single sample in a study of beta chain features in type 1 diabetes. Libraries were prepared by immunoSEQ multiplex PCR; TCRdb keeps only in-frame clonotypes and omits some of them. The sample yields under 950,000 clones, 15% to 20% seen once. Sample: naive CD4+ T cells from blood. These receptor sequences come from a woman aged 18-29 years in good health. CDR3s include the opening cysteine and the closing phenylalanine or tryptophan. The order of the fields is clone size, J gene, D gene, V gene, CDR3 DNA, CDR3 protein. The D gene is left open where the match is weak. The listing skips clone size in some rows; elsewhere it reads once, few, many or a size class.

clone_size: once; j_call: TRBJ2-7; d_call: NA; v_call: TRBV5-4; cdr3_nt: TGTGCCAGCAGCCTTGGTGGTGTGCAGGGACATCGGGAGCAGTACTTC; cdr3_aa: CASSLGGVQGHREQYF
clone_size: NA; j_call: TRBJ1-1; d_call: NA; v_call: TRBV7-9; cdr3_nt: TGTGCCAGCAGCTTGGTGAACACTGAAGCTTTCTTT; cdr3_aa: CASSLVNTEAFF
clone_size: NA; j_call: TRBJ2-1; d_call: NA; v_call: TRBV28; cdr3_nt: TGTGCCAGCAGCGACCTATTAGCCTACAATGAGCAGTTCTTC; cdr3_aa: CASSDLLAYNEQFF
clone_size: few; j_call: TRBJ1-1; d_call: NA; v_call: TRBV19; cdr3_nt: TGTGCCAGTAGTATTTTCGCCCGGGGGAACACTGAAGCTTTCTTT; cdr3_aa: CASSIFARGNTEAFF
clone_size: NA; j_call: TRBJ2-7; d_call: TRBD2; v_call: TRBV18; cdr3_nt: TGTGCCAGCTCACCAGGAAGCGGGAGTGGTCGGGAGCAGTACTTC; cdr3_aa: CASSPGSGSGREQYF
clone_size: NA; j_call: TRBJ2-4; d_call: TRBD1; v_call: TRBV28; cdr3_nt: TGTGCCAGCCGTGCAGGGGGCGCAGCGGGCAAATACATTCAGTACTTC; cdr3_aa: CASRAGGAAGKYIQYF
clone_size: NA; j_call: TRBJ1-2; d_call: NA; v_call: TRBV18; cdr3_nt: TGTGCCAGCTCACAGGAGAGGAGTCTCTATGGCTACACCTTC; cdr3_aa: CASSQERSLYGYTF
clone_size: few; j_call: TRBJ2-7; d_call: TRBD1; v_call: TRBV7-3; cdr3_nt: TGTGCCAGCAGCTCCGGGACAGGGGCCCACGAGCAGTACTTC; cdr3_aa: CASSSGTGAHEQYF
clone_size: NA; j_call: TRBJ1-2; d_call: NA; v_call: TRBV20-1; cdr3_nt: TGCAGTGCTAGTAGCTATGGCTACACCTTC; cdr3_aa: CSASSYGYTF
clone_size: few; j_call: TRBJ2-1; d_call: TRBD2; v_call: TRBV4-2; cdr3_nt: TGTGCCAGCAGCCAAGACTTCCTCGGGCGGGAGGTGCCTGAGCAGTTCTTC; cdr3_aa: CASSQDFLGREVPEQFF
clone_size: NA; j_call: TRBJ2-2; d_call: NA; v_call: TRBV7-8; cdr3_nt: TGTGCCAGCAGCTCCCGCGGAGGTGGGCGGAGCACCGGGGAGCTGTTTTTT; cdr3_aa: CASSSRGGGRSTGELFF
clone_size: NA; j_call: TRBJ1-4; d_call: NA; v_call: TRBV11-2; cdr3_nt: TGTGCCAGCAGCCAAGGGTCGTTGTGGCAGACGAATGAAAAACTGTTTTTT; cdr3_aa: CASSQGSLWQTNEKLFF
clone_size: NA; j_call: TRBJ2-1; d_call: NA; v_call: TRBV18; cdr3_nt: TGTGCCAGCTCACCTTTGCGAGCGCTCAATGAGCAGTTCTTC; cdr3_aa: CASSPLRALNEQFF
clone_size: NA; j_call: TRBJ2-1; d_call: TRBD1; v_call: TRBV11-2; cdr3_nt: TGTGCCAGCAGCCTAGGACAGGGGGAATACAATGAGCAGTTCTTC; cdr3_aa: CASSLGQGEYNEQFF
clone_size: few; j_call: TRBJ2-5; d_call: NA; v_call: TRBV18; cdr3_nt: TGTGCCAGCTCCCCGGGCGGGCAAGAGACCCAGTACTTC; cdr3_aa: CASSPGGQETQYF
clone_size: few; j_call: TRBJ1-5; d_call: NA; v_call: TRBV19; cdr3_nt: TGTGCCAGTAGCAAGACCTGGACCAGCAATCAGCCCCAGCATTTT; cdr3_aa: CASSKTWTSNQPQHF
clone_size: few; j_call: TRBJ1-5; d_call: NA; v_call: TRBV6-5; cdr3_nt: TGTGCCAGCAGTTATCGGGAAAATCAGCCCCAGCATTTT; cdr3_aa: CASSYRENQPQHF
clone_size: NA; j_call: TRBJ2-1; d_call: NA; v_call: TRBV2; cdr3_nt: TGTGCCAGCAGACCCCTGGGGCGGGGAACCTACAATGAGCAGTTCTTC; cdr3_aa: CASRPLGRGTYNEQFF
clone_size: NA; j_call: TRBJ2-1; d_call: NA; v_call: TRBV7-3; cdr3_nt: TGTGCCAGCAGTCCGTCAGGAGGGCTGAACTCCTACAATGAGCAGTTCTTC; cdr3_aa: CASSPSGGLNSYNEQFF
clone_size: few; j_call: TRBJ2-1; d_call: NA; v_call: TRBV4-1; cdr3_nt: TGCGCCAGCAGCCAGATGGGAGTCAATGAGCAGTTCTTC; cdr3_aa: CASSQMGVNEQFF
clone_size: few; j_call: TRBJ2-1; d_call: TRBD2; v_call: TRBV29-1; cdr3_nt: TGCAGCGCCCGGAGCGGGAGCAATCCTTCTGAGCAGTTCTTC; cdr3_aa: CSARSGSNPSEQFF
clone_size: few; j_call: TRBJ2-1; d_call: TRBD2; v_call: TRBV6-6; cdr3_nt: TGTGCCAGCAGTTACGGGGCTAGCGGGAGTCGAAATGAGCAGTTCTTC; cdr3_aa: CASSYGASGSRNEQFF
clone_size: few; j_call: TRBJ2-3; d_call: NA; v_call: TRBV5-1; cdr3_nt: TGCGCCAGCAGCTCCGGAGGCGGACAAGATACGCAGTATTTT; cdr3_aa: CASSSGGGQDTQYF
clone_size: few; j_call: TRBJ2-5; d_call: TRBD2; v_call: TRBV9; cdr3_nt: TGTGCCAGCAGCGTAGGAACTAGCGGACAAGAGACCCAGTACTTC; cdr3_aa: CASSVGTSGQETQYF
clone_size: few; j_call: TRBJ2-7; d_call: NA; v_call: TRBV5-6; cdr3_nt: TGTGCCAGCAGCTTACTCCACGAGCAGTACTTC; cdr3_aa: CASSLLHEQYF
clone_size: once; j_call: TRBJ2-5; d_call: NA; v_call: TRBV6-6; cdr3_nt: TGTGCCAGCAGTTACTCGACCGGGAAAAGGGGGACCCAGTACTTC; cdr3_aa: CASSYSTGKRGTQYF
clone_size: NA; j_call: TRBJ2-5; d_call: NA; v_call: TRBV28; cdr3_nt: TGTGCCAGCAAAGAGGGATGGCAAGAGACCCAGTACTTC; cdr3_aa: CASKEGWQETQYF
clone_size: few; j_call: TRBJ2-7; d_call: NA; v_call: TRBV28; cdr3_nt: TGTGCCAGCAGACAGTACGAGCAGTACTTC; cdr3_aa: CASRQYEQYF
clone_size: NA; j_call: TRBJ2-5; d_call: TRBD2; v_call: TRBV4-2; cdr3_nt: TGTGCCAGCAGCCAAGCCCGGGCGGGAGGGGTGGAGACCCAGTACTTC; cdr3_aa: CASSQARAGGVETQYF
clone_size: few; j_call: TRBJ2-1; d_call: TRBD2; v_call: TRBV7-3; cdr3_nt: TGTGCCAGCAGCTTAACCGGGACTAGCGGGACCCATGAGCAGTTCTTC; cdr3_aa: CASSLTGTSGTHEQFF
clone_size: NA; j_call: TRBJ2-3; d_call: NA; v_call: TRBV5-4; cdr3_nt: TGTGCCAGCAGCCCACTTGGGATGGGGGATACGCAGTATTTT; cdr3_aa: CASSPLGMGDTQYF
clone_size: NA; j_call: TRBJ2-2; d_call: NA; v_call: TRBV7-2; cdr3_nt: TGTGCCAGCAGCTCCGGGATTGTCGGGGAGCTGTTTTTT; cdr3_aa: CASSSGIVGELFF
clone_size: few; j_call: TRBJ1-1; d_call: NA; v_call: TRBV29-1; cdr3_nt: TGCAGCGCGGGGGGGAAGGAACGAACTGAAGCTTTCTTT; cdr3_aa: CSAGGKERTEAFF
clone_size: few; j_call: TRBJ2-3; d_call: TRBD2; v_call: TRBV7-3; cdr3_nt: TGTGCCAGCAGTCGAAGCGGGAGGGCAGATACGCAGTATTTT; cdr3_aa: CASSRSGRADTQYF
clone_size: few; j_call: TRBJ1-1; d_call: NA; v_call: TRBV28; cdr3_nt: TGTGCCAGCAGACCCCACAGGAAAGGGAACACTGAAGCTTTCTTT; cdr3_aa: CASRPHRKGNTEAFF
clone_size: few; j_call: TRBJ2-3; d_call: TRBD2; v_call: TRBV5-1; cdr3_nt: TGCGCCAGCAGCGTCAGCGGGGACCTCACAGATACGCAGTATTTT; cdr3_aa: CASSVSGDLTDTQYF
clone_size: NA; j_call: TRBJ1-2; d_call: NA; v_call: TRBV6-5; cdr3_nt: TGTGCCAGCAGTTACTCGTACCTCTCGGATGGCTACACCTTC; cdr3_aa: CASSYSYLSDGYTF
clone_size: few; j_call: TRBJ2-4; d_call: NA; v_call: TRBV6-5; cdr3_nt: TGTGCCATCAGTGAGGGGTTAGCGAACATTCAGTACTTC; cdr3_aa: CAISEGLANIQYF
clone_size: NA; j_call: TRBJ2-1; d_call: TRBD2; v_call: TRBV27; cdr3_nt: TGTGCCAGCAGTTTCCCTATAGCGGGAGGGACAGTTGAGCAGTTCTTC; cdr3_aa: CASSFPIAGGTVEQFF
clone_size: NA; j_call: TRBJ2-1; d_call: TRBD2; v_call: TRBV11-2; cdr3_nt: TGTGCCAGCAGCCGCGGGAGCTCCTACAATGAGCAGTTCTTC; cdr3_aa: CASSRGSSYNEQFF
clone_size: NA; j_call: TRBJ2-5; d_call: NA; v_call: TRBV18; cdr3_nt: TGTGCCAGCTCACCGCGAACGACAGTCCCTGGGGAGACCCAGTACTTC; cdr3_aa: CASSPRTTVPGETQYF
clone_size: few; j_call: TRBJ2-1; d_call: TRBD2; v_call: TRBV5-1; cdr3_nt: TGCGCCAGCAGCTTGTTTCGGACTAGCTTTCATATCGCTTATGAGCAGTTCTTC; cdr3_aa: CASSLFRTSFHIAYEQFF
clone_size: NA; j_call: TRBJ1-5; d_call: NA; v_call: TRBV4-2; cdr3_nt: TGTGCCAGCAGCCAAGACGGGATTACAGGGTCCTATCAGCCCCAGCATTTT; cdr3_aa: CASSQDGITGSYQPQHF
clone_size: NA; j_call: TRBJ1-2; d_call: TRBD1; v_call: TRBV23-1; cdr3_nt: TGCGCCAGCAGTCAATGCAACACTTCGGGGACAGGGAAAGACTATGGCTACACCTTC; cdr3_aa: CASSQCNTSGTGKDYGYTF
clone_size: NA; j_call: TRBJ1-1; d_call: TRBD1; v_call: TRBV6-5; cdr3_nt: TGTGCCTGCGGACAGGCGAAAGCCCGAGCTTTCTTT; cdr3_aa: CACGQAKARAFF
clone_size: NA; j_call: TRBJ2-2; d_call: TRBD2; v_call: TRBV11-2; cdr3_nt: TGTGCCAGCAGCCTTAGAGGCATCACTAGCGGCTCGAACACCGGGGAGCTGTTTTTT; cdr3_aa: CASSLRGITSGSNTGELFF
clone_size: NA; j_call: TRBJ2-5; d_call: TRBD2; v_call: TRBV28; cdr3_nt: TGTGCCAGCAGCTCGGGGGGGGAGACCCAGTACTTC; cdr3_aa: CASSSGGETQYF
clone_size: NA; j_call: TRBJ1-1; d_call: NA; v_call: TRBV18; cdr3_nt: TGTGCCAGCTCACCGAGAGCAGACACTGAAGCTTTCTTT; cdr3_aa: CASSPRADTEAFF
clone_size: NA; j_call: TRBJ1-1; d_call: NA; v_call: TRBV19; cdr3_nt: TGTGCCAGCGGTCGGGACACAAGGCGGGTCTTGAACACTGAAGCTTTCTTT; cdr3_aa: CASGRDTRRVLNTEAFF
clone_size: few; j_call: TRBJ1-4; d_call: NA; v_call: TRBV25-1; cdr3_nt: TGTGCCAGCACCCCGCTTGGTGGTCAGACTCAAGAGTTGTTTTTT; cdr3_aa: CASTPLGGQTQELFF
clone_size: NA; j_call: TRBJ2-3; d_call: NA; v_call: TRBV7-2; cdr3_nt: TGTGCCAGCAGCTTAGTGTGGAGAGGAGCAGATACGCAGTATTTT; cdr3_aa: CASSLVWRGADTQYF
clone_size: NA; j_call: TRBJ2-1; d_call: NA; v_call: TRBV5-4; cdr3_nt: TGTGCCAGCAGCCGTCCGGGACCCTACAATGAGCAGTTCTTC; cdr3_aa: CASSRPGPYNEQFF